Shown below are 18 T cell receptor beta chains from a single sample sequenced in a study of beta chain features in type 1 diabetes. General study points: Across all four CD4+ subsets, people with type 1 diabetes showed modestly shorter TCRB CDR3s.

Their specific antigens are unknown. Reverse transcription of all isolated RNA meant that expressed TCRB transcripts were sequenced. The method was immunoSEQ multiplex PCR; TCRdb's version includes in-frame clones alone and lacks a portion of them. Of 600,000 to 700,000 clones in the sample, 12% were seen once. Sequenced material: naive CD4+ T cells from blood. Receptors originate from a man aged 25-45 years with type 1 diabetes.

J is TRBJ2-1 and V is TRBV11-3; weak D call: TRBD2 (7 bases). V shed 5 bases and J shed 0 bases, with 11 bases lying between them. Germline V CDR1 and CDR2: SGHNT, YENEEA. The CDR3 is made up of 15 amino acids. The CDR3 region is CASSPRGGSYNEQFF. CDR3 nucleotide sequence: TGTGCCAGCAGCCCAAGGGGGGGCTCCTACAATGAGCAGTTCTTC.

Written as DNA, the CDR3 is TGCGCCAGCAGCCAAGATTTAGGAGCAGGGTTAGGTGGGGCCAACGTCCTGACTTTC. It translates to CASSQDLGAGLGGANVLTF. The genes are TRBV4-3 and TRBJ2-6; possibly TRBD1 for D (5 bases). The germline CDR1 and CDR2 sequences are LGHNA and YSLEER. The V end lost 0 bases, the J end lost 3 bases, and 18 bases lay between the germline ends. This CDR3 region has 19 residues.

This clone was counted only a few times. The chain links TRBV5-4 to TRBJ2-1; 7 nucleotides line up with TRBD1. The germline V gene encodes CDR1 SGHNT and CDR2 YYREEE (reference sequence). Germline trimming cut 1 base from V and 8 bases from J; bases unmatched to any gene: 3. This CDR3 region has 13 residues. This CDR3 is CASSLQGVYEQFF. The CDR3 DNA reads TGTGCCAGCAGCTTGCAGGGGGTTTATGAGCAGTTCTTC.

The J gene is TRBJ2-4, the V gene TRBV4-2; D possibly corresponds to TRBD2 (6 bases). The CDR3 spans 17 residues. Per the germline V gene, CDR1 is LGHNA and CDR2 is YNFKEQ. V lost 4 bases and J 0 bases, leaving 16 bases between the germline ends. The CDR3 protein is CASSLSRESLAKNIQYF. CDR3 sequence (DNA): TGTGCCAGCAGCCTATCCCGGGAGAGTTTAGCCAAAAACATTCAGTACTTC.

This clone was counted only a few times. The rearrangement links TRBV14 to TRBJ2-4; TRBD2 might be the D (6 bases). V lost 1 base and J 7 bases, leaving 14 bases between the germline ends. Per the germline V gene, CDR1 is SGHDN and CDR2 is FVKESK. CDR3 length equals 15 residues. The CDR3 loop reads CASSQGPGVVNIQYF. Written as DNA, the CDR3 is TGTGCCAGCAGCCAAGGCCCGGGGGTGGTGAACATTCAGTACTTC.

This clone was counted a few times. Other DNA sequences in this specimen translate into the identical CDR3. J is TRBJ2-3 and V is TRBV7-6, with D tentatively TRBD1 (5 bases). The germline V gene has CDR1 SGHVS and CDR2 FNYEAQ. The V end was cut by 1 base, the J end by 0 bases, with 8 bases between. The CDR3 loop spans 15 amino acids. The CDR3 is CASSLGQGSTDTQYF. DNA of the CDR3: TGTGCCAGCAGCTTAGGCCAGGGAAGCACAGATACGCAGTATTTT.

J is TRBJ2-2 and V is TRBV7-8; maybe TRBD1 (6 bases). Trimming removed 1 base from V and 5 bases from J, with 11 bases in between. Germline lookup yields CDR1 SGHVS and CDR2 FQNEAQ. The CDR3 covers 15 residues. CDR3 sequence (DNA): TGTGCCAGCAGCTTAGGACAGGCCGGGACCGGGGAGCTGTTTTTT. It encodes CASSLGQAGTGELFF.

The chain combines TRBV7-9 with TRBJ1-1; D call uncertain. The CDR3 is 13 residues long. V was clipped by 5 bases and J by 6 bases, with 13 bases between them. Germline CDR1 is SEHNR and CDR2 is FQNEAQ (reference sequence). In DNA, the CDR3 is TGTGCCAGCAGCCTCACCGCCGGCCCTGAAGCTTTCTTT. Its protein product is CASSLTAGPEAFF.

The table lists this clone with a few counts. The rearrangement joins TRBV25-1 to TRBJ1-6; tentatively, D is TRBD1 (5 bases). Trimming stripped 6 bases from V and 0 bases from J, with 12 bases between. The CDR3 has 16 residues. CDR1 and CDR2 (germline): MGHDK, SYGVNS. The DNA for the CDR3 is TGTGCCAGCAGCTCTGGGGGAACCTCCTATAATTCACCCCTCCACTTT. It translates to CASSSGGTSYNSPLHF.

V and J are TRBV21-1 and TRBJ2-5; TRBD2, as called in the table, went unchecked against the DNA. TRBV21-1 is shown as a pseudogene. This CDR3 contains 16 residues. CDR3 bases: TGTGCCAGCAGCAAAGAGGCGGTCCCGGGGGAGGAGACCCAGTACTTC. Encoded protein: CASSKEAVPGEETQYF.

The chain employs TRBV19 and TRBJ2-1; no definite D call. The CDR3 has 15 amino acids. With 6 bases removed from V and 1 base from J, the gap between germline ends came to 13 bases. CDR1 and CDR2 (germline): LNHDA, SQIVND (reference sequence). The DNA of the CDR3 is TGTGCCAGTAGCCCTCCGGATAAGTCCTACAATGAGCAGTTCTTC. This codes for CASSPPDKSYNEQFF.

The chain employs TRBV6-6 and TRBJ2-3, with no clear D. Germline V gene sequence: CDR1 MNHNY, CDR2 SVGAGI (reference sequence). The CDR3 totals 11 residues. Trimming removed 8 bases at V and 0 bases at J, with 3 bases between. The CDR3 region has the DNA TGTGCCAGCTTAAGCACAGATACGCAGTATTTT. Amino acids: CASLSTDTQYF.

This clone has a handful of counts. V gene TRBV9 combines with J gene TRBJ1-6; no firm D call. The V end was cut by 4 bases, the J end by 7 bases, with 15 bases between. This CDR3 comprises 15 residues. Germline values: CDR1 SGDLS, CDR2 YYNGEE. The CDR3, as DNA: TGTGCCAGCAGCCCAAACCTCGGTGGGAATTCACCCCTCCACTTT. This gives the protein CASSPNLGGNSPLHF.

This clone occurred a few times. The rearrangement uses TRBV7-2 and TRBJ1-5; no firm D call. Trimming took 5 bases from V and 2 from J, leaving 7 bases between them. Germline loops: CDR1 SGHTA, CDR2 FQGNSA. The CDR3 loop spans 13 amino acids. CDR3 residues: CASSRLGNQPQHF. CDR3 nucleotide sequence: TGTGCCAGCAGCCGCCTTGGCAATCAGCCCCAGCATTTT.

The chain links TRBV7-2 to TRBJ2-5; tentative D call: TRBD1 (5 bases). The J call may not be correct, given that the DNA end is closer to TRBJ2-7. This CDR3 has 14 residues. Germline loops: CDR1 SGHTA, CDR2 FQGNSA. The CDR3 loop is CASSSPSRAYEQYF. CDR3 coding DNA: TGTGCCAGCAGCTCCCCGAGCAGGGCGTACGAGCAGTACTTC.

This clone was counted only a few times. CDR3 residues: CASSPEDGNLEQFF. DNA for the CDR3: TGTGCCAGCTCACCAGAAGACGGGAACTTGGAGCAGTTCTTC. This chain uses TRBV18 with TRBJ2-1; D is perhaps TRBD2 (5 bases). Trimming cost V 2 bases and J 10 bases, with 15 bases left between them. The CDR3 is 14 residues long. The V gene's germline CDR1 is KGHSH and CDR2 LQKENI.

This clone has just a few counts. The chain's CDR3 is CASSSLPGQGHTEAFF. In DNA form, the CDR3 reads TGTGCCAGCAGCTCGCTACCGGGACAGGGTCACACTGAAGCTTTCTTT. The V gene is TRBV5-4, the J gene TRBJ1-1; 9 nucleotides agree with TRBD1. The germline gives CDR1 SGHNT, CDR2 YYREEE (reference sequence). The junction had 9 bases not matched to a gene; V was cut back by 3 bases and J by 3 bases. The CDR3 runs to 16 residues.

This clone showed up just a few times. The CDR3 sequence is CASSILGHSPLHF. The CDR3 DNA follows: TGTGCCAGTAGTATTCTAGGACATTCACCCCTCCACTTT. The chain links TRBV19 to TRBJ1-6; D is unresolved. The CDR3 is made up of 13 amino acids. The V gene lost 3 bases and the J gene lost 8 bases, with 8 bases spanning the gap. The germline CDR1 and CDR2 sequences are LNHDA and SQIVND (reference sequence).